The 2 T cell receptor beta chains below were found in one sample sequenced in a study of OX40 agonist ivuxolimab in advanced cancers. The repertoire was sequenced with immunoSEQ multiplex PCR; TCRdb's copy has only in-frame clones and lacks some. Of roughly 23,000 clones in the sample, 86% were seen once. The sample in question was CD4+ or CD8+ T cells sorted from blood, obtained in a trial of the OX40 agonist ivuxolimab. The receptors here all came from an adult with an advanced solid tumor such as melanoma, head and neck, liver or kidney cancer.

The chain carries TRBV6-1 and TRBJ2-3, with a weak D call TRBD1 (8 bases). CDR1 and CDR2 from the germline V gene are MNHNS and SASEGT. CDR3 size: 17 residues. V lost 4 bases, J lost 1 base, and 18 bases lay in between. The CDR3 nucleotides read TGTGCCAGCAGTGCGTACAGGGGGGGCTTTGGCACAGATACGCAGTATTTT. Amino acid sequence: CASSAYRGGFGTDTQYF.

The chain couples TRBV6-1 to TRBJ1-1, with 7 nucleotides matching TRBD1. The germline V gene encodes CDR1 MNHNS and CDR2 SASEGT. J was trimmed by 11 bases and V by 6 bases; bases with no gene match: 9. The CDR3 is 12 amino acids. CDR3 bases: TGTGCCAGCAGGGGGACAGTGGTAGGGGCTTTCTTT. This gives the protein CASRGTVVGAFF.